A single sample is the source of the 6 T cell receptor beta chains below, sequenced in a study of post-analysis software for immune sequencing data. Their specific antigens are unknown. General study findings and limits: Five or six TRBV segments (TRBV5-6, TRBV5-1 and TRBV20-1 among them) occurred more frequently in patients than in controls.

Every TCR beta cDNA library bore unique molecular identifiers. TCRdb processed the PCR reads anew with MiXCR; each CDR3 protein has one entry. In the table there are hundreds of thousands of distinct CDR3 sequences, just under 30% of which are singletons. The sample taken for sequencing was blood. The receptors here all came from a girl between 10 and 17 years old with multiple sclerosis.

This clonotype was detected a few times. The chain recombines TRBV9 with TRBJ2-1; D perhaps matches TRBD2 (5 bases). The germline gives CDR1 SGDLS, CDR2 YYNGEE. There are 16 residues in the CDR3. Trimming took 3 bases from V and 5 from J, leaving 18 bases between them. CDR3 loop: CASSAETSPYDNEQFF. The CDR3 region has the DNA TGTGCCAGCAGCGCCGAAACTAGTCCCTATGACAATGAGCAGTTCTTC.

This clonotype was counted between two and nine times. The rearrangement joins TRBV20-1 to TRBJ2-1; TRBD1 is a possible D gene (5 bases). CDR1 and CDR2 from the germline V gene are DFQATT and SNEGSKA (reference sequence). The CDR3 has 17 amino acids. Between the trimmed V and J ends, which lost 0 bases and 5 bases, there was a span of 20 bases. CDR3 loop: CSARDQLLGRVDNEQFF. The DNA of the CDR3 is TGCAGTGCTAGAGACCAACTCCTCGGCAGGGTTGACAATGAGCAGTTCTTC.

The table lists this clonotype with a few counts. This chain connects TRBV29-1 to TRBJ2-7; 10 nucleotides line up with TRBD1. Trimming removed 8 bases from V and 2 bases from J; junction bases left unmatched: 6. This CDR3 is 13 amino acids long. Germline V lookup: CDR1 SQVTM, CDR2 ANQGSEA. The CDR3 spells CSIRTGGPYEQYF. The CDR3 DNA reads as TGCAGCATCCGGACAGGGGGTCCCTACGAGCAGTACTTC.

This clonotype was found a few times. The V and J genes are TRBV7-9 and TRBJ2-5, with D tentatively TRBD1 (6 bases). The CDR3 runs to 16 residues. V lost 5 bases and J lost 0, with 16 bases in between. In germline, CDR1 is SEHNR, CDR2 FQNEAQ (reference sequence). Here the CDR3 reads CASSPSRGLYQETQYF. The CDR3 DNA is TGTGCCAGCAGCCCCTCCAGGGGCCTGTACCAAGAGACCCAGTACTTC. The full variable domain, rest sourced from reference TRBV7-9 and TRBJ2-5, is DTGVSQNPRHKITKRGQNVTFRCDPISEHNRLYWYRQTLGQGPEFLTYFQNEAQLEKSRLLSDRFSAERPKGSFSTLEIQRTEQGDSAMYLCASSPSRGLYQETQYFGPGTRLLVL.

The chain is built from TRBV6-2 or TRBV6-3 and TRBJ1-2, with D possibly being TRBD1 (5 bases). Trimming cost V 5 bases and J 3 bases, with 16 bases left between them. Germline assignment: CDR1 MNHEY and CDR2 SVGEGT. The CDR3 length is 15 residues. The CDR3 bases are TGTGCCAGCAGTACCCCGGTCGGGGGTTACTATGGCTACACCTTC. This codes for CASSTPVGGYYGYTF.

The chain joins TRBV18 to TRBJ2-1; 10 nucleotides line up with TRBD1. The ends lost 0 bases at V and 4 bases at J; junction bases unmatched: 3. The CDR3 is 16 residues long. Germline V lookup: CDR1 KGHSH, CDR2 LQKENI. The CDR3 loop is CASSPPWDRGYNEQFF. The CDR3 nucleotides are TGTGCCAGCTCACCACCATGGGACAGGGGATACAATGAGCAGTTCTTC.